This TCR beta chain emerged from a study of cytomegalovirus exposure and HLA in healthy donors (dated by TCRdb to about 2017). A note on the overall study: An earlier analysis of 587 of the donors reported approximately 260 Gb of sequence data and 90 million to 120 million unique TCR beta sequences obtained from about 170 million T cells. Rather than using new phenotypic data, the later analysis identified candidate immune exposures from TCR beta sequences and from how often those sequences occurred across donors. To predict cytomegalovirus infection status, the study combined high-throughput TCR immunosequencing, statistical association of individual TCRs with disease status, and machine learning. All discovery cohort repertoires had been generated using a single sequencing platform. A later analysis re-examined previously published TCR beta repertoires from 610 or so donors and added high-resolution HLA genotyping to investigate patterns of TCR occurrence. Of the roughly 400 genotyped donors, over 70% fell in the genetic ancestry cluster associated with self-reported Caucasian donors. In an earlier analysis of over 550 of the donors, high-throughput TCR beta sequencing was used to judge whether each TCR beta V gene segment behaved as functional or pseudogenic. Roughly five DR-DQ haplotypes were handled as single units for association and clustering because linkage in the cohort was strong. The study profiled the T cell repertoires of 550 to 700 subjects by immunosequencing and related them to cytomegalovirus serostatus. The study aimed to test whether signatures of past pathogen exposure could be identified by cataloging public T cell receptors. Approximately 310 gigabases of sequencing data and 70 million to 100 million unique TCR sequences were included in an early release covering roughly 600 HLA-typed donors. Alongside the repertoire data, information on donor age, sex, ethnicity and CMV serostatus was compiled. The number of typed donors differed by locus: 629-630 for A, B, C, DRB1 and DQB1; about 520 for DQA1; 606 for DPA1; and some 470 for DPB1. Besides the first cohort of around 700 subjects, a separate validation cohort made up of roughly 120 different subjects was used. HLA typing included class I and class II loci at four-digit resolution. On average, around 240,000 unique TCR beta nucleotide sequences were sequenced per donor among 398 genotyped donors of the cohort, with roughly 19% of those sequences being non-productive. A later genetic analysis took genome-wide SNP genotypes for about 55% of the roughly 670 donors and used that subset as a discovery cohort.

As concerns this clone: There is no known antigen for this receptor. No quality values exist for individual bases; no much larger clone is one base distant.

The cohort comprised approximately 700 healthy bone marrow donors. At the time of sampling, every cohort member was nominally healthy, though immune exposures that went unrecorded were likely present. The donor was CMV seropositive and was included in the group of 300 or so seropositive cohort members. A peripheral blood sample was provided by each donor, and peripheral blood mononuclear cells were used for TCR beta sequencing. The Qiagen DNeasy Blood Extraction Kit was used to extract genomic DNA from the blood cell samples. Overall study outcomes, separate from this receptor: A further reported finding was that TCR beta sequences accurately predicted the HLA-A and HLA-B alleles for most subjects in the first cohort. Because counts were too low, seventeen rarely observed V segments, including chromosome 9 orphons, were left out of the earlier analysis of roughly 600 of the donors. Because the 87-base-pair reads could not distinguish some IMGT-functional V segments, including TRBV6-2 and TRBV6-3, those segments were excluded. In a later analysis, several top co-occurrence clusters were reported to appear linked to parvovirus B19, influenza, CMV and Epstein-Barr virus. An association between a missense DCLRE1C variant and V-gene and J-gene trimming of TCR beta chains was found in a later genetic analysis and replicated in an independent cohort. A cluster of highly shared sequence variants was judged likely to represent a technical artifact of the sequencing pipeline. When HLA alleles, especially DR and DQ, strongly co-occurred, attributing TCR associations to individual alleles was difficult. According to a later genetic analysis, donors in an Asian-associated ancestry cluster had fewer N-insertions in productive TCRs than the roughly 670-donor mean. A total of some 180 TCR beta chains were listed by the study as associated with cytomegalovirus. The authors suggested that the approach could potentially be generalized to other disease states and immunological phenotypes. Only TCR beta chains were sequenced in this cohort, and the absence of alpha or paired-chain data limited detectable features. The classifier was reported to diagnose cytomegalovirus status with high specificity and sensitivity in both the original cohort and the validation cohort. Compared with equally common non-associated chains, HLA-associated TCR beta chains in a later analysis were more clonally expanded and had lower generation probabilities. A few of the identified cytomegalovirus-associated TCR beta chains were confirmed in vitro to be specific for cytomegalovirus antigens. In a later analysis, TCR association rates were found to vary across HLA loci, with the most associated TCRs seen for DRB1 alleles and the fewest for HLA-C alleles. A later analysis associated some 17,000 TCR beta sequences with specific HLA alleles at a false discovery rate of 0.05. Presence/absence analyses assumed roughly uniform sequencing depth across donors, an assumption that may not hold. In an earlier analysis of around 500 of the donors, most TCR beta V segments appeared in productive rearrangements about 87% or about 30% of the time, broadly matching IMGT annotations. Across donors, most TCR sequences were observed very rarely, whereas some public TCRs were present in many individuals. The only immune exposure information available for the cohort was CMV serostatus. HLA typing was unavailable for some donors at each locus, so association tests used only the typed subset. Most CMV-associated TCR beta chains appeared to be HLA-restricted in a later analysis, and the HLA associations seemed to be driven largely by CMV exposure. Linkage disequilibrium might explain the correlated functional status among segregating V segments, but an unknown experimental factor could not be ruled out.

Libraries were prepared through the immunoSEQ multiplex PCR assay. For the multiplex PCR, a mixture combining 60 forward primers for TCR Vbeta segments and 13 reverse primers for TCR Jbeta segments was used. A multiplex PCR assay on genomic DNA amplified the CDR3 region of rearranged TCR beta genes. The amplified TCR beta libraries were sequenced on the Illumina HiSeq System as 87-base-pair reads. The authors' analysis ran thus. In a later analysis, some 80 million unique TCR beta chains were counted across the 500 to 700 repertoires, and some 10 million of these chains were shared by at least two donors. To remove PCR and sequencing errors, raw reads were error-corrected and collapsed into unique sequences using a nearest-neighbor algorithm that merged closely related sequences. CDR3 sequences were aligned to IMGT reference sequences to assign V, D and J gene segments. For a sequence to be retained, a match of at least six nucleotides to both a V gene segment and a J gene segment was required. A rearrangement was called productive if the CDR3 had no stop codons and remained in frame with V and J, and every other rearrangement was called non-productive. Following IMGT convention, CDR3 was defined as the stretch from the second conserved V-encoded cysteine up to the conserved J-encoded phenylalanine. The earlier analysis of about 590 of the donors excluded sequences that lacked an unambiguous match to a single V gene segment. In an earlier analysis of approximately 590 of the donors, V segments were called functional above 56.7% productive rearrangements and were called segregating when the between-donor standard deviation exceeded 5%. A statistical classification framework was developed to diagnose cytomegalovirus status using the catalog of TCR beta chain sequences. V and J gene assignment, in a later analysis, came from comparing TCR nucleotide sequences with IMGT/GENE-DB human TR gene sequences. A later analysis assigned CDR3 sequences and most-parsimonious VDJ recombination scenarios with the TCRdist pipeline. A later analysis defined each TCR beta chain by its CDR3 amino acid sequence plus V-gene family, and excluded reads lacking a unique V-gene family. A later analysis removed 550 to 700 highly shared, low-generation-probability nucleotide sequences to deal with suspected cross-contamination and a sequencing artifact. In a later analysis, a clonal expansion index was calculated for each public chain from normalized within-repertoire ranks of inferred template counts. Generation probabilities in a later analysis came from a VDJ recombination model fitted to out-of-frame rearrangements, and those results were checked against IGoR. Hypergeometric tests were used in a later analysis to score TCR-TCR, TCR-HLA and TCR-CMV co-occurrence, with a repertoire-size bias correction applied to the TCR pairs. A later analysis estimated false discovery rates by permuting HLA or CMV assignments 20 times. In a later analysis, co-occurring TCRs were grouped using DBSCAN, with TCRdist sequence similarity added in when clustering inside HLA-allele-positive subsets. Repertoires with fewer than 30,000 or more than 120,000 public chains were left out of co-occurrence clustering, as were about 5 repertoires with anomalous nucleotide sharing. TCRdb retrieved this table from immuneACCESS and kept in-frame rearrangements only. Not all clones are present; in checked studies, unresolved V genes account for under half, and no reason is known for the remainder. The V and J calls and clone size are taken from that table; D and trimming were inferred from the DNA. This sample comprises some 170,000 clones, roughly four fifths of them detected only once. Roughly 4.5% of the sample rests with the top ten.

V trim: 4 bases; J trim: 7 bases; unmatched bases: 7. According to the germline V gene, CDR1 reads SGHRS and CDR2 reads YFSETQ. The CDR3 numbers 15 residues from cysteine through phenylalanine. The retained sequence is limited to the CDR3, 45 bases, with the frame set at the first base. The receptor's source is a man aged 50 or older in good health and CMV-seropositive. The material sequenced was PBMCs. This receptor chain uses TRBV5-1 and TRBJ1-4; TRBD1 fits 10 bases in the junction. CDR3 loop: CASSIGQGEGEKLFF. DNA sequence: TGCGCCAGCAGCATCGGACAGGGGGAAGGTGAAAAACTGTTTTTT.